The table lists the clone carrying this TCR beta chain with a few counts. What it binds is not known. The data originate from a study of T-cell memory formation after mild COVID-19. Regarding the study as a whole: Within pre-infection memory, some responding clones were found, suggesting cross-reactive memory joined.

Germline V gives CDR1 MNHNY, CDR2 SVGAGI (reference sequence). The CDR3 is made up of 16 amino acids. Trimming took 5 bases from V and 0 from J; bases not matched to a gene: 8. TCRdb reprocessed the 5' RACE reads with MiXCR, giving one entry per CDR3 protein. The sample lists some 450,000 distinct CDR3 sequences, roughly 18% seen once, with 20% to 25% in the top ten. The chain has TRBV6-6 and TRBJ2-7, with TRBD1 matching 9 bases. The source of this sequence is a man in his late teens or twenties who had mild COVID-19 (a few samples of this study predate the infection). Cell type and time point are not known. The sample taken for sequencing was PBMCs or a T cell subset sorted from them (not recorded which). The CDR3 coding sequence is TGTGCCAGCAGTCCCCTCGACAGGGGGAGCTCCTACGAGCAGTACTTC. Translated: CASSPLDRGSSYEQYF.